This TCR beta chain was documented in a study of T cells in Graves' hyperthyroidism and ophthalmopathy. At the level of the study: Peripheral blood specimens were obtained at initial diagnosis, prior to any treatment. Study observations and caveats: Ophthalmopathy got predicted by the model a median around six months before its onset.

The ends were cut back, 0 bases at V and 9 bases at J, with 11 bases in the middle. The germline V gene has CDR1 SGHDN and CDR2 FVKESK. CDR3 length: 13 residues. Exclusion of a patient resulted from uncontrolled infection, other autoimmune disease, pregnancy or lactation. The PBMCs were sourced from fresh peripheral blood (around 9.9 ml). Amplification yielded TCR beta CDR3 regions, with RNA transcripts as the source. First-round RT-PCR with HTBI primers amplified the TCR CDR3 region. A single record per CDR3 protein comes from TCRdb applying MiXCR to the multiplex PCR reads. The table includes about 610,000 distinct CDR3 sequences, roughly 14% detected once. This clonotype was seen a few times. Its antigen is not known.

The chain links TRBV14 to TRBJ1-1; D is perhaps TRBD1 (5 bases). This receptor was identified in a woman aged 35 to 49 with Graves' ophthalmopathy. Specimen: blood. CDR3 amino acids: CASSQDQGAQAFF. CDR3 coding DNA: TGTGCCAGCAGCCAAGATCAGGGAGCCCAAGCTTTCTTT.